Listed below are T cell receptor beta chains from one sample, sequenced in a study of CD8+CD57+ T cells in acquired aplastic anemia. TCRdb itself ran the reads through MiXCR, one entry per CDR3 protein. The table lists around 200,000 distinct CDR3 sequences, less than 65% of them singletons. Sequencing used sorted CD4+, CD8+, or CD8+CD57+ T cells (not recorded which) from PBMCs. The receptors stem from a human donor in good health, serving as a control. Each CDR3 is given with its conserved first and last residue. The D gene is left open where the match is weak. For some rows the clone size is stated as once, few or many, or as a class when expanded; others skip it.

D: -; size: many; J: TRBJ2-5; V: TRBV7-8; DNA: TGTGCCAGCAGCTTAGTGCGGTGGCTTAGGCCAGAGACCCAGTACTTC; CDR3: CASSLVRWLRPETQYF
D: TRBD2; size: few; J: TRBJ2-7; V: TRBV7-2; DNA: TGTGCCAGCAGCTTCGGGAGGGACTACGAGCAGTACTTC; CDR3: CASSFGRDYEQYF
D: -; size: many; J: TRBJ1-2; V: TRBV28; DNA: TGTGCCAGCAGTTTGTCGACAGATGTGGAAGGCTACACCTTC; CDR3: CASSLSTDVEGYTF
D: -; size: many; J: TRBJ1-2; V: TRBV6-1; DNA: TGTGCCAGCAGTGAACCGGGTTTCTATGGCTACACCTTC; CDR3: CASSEPGFYGYTF
D: -; size: many; J: TRBJ1-1; V: TRBV11-1; DNA: TGTGCCAGCAGCACCAACGGTTACAGGGCAAACACTGAAGCTTTCTTT; CDR3: CASSTNGYRANTEAFF
D: -; size: few; J: TRBJ2-3; V: TRBV5-1; DNA: TGCGCCAGCAGCTTAGAGGGGGCTGGGGGGGAAAGCACAGATACGCAGTATTTT; CDR3: CASSLEGAGGESTDTQYF
D: TRBD2; size: few; J: TRBJ2-5; V: TRBV20-1; DNA: TGCAGTGCTTTGACTAGCGGACGCGTCCAAGAGACCCGGTACTTC; CDR3: CSALTSGRVQETRYF
D: TRBD1; size: -; J: TRBJ2-1; V: TRBV5-4; DNA: TGTGCCAGCAGCTTCCCCTGGACAGGGGGCCATGAGCAGTTCTTC; CDR3: CASSFPWTGGHEQFF
D: -; size: -; J: TRBJ2-1; V: TRBV9; DNA: TGCGCCAGCAGTGAGGGGGAGAATGAGCAGTTCTTC; CDR3: CASSEGENEQFF
D: -; size: -; J: TRBJ2-3; V: TRBV5-1; DNA: TGTGCCAGCAGCGGTAACACAGGGACTGGGTTCGCACCCATGTATTTT; CDR3: CASSGNTGTGFAPMYF